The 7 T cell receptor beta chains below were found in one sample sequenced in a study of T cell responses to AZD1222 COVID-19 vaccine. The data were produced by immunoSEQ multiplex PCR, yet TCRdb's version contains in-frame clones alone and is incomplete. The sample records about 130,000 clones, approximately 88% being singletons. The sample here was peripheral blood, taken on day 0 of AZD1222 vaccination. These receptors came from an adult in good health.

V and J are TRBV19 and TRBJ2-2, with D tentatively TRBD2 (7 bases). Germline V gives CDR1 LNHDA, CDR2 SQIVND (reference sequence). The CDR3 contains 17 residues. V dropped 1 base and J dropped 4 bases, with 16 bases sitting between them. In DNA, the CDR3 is TGTGCCAGTAGTATAGTGACAGGCTGGGAGGGCACCGGGGAGCTGTTTTTT. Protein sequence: CASSIVTGWEGTGELFF.

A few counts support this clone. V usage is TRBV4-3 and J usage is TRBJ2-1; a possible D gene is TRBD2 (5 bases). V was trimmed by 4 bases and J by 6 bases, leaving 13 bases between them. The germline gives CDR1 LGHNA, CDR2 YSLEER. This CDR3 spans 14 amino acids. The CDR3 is CASSRNPGSNEQFF. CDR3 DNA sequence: TGCGCCAGCAGCCGAAACCCGGGGAGCAATGAGCAGTTCTTC.

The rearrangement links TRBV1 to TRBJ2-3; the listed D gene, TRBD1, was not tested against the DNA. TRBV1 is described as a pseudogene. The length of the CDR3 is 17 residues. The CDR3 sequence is CTSSQGEGASSPDTQYF. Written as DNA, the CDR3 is TGCACCAGCAGCCAAGGGGAAGGGGCGTCGAGTCCAGATACGCAGTATTTT.

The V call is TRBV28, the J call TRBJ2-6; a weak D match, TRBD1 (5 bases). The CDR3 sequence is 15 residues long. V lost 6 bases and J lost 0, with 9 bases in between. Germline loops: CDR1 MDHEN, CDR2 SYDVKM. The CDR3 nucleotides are TGTGCCAGCAGACGACAGCTCTCTGGGGCCAACGTCCTGACTTTC. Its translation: CASRRQLSGANVLTF.

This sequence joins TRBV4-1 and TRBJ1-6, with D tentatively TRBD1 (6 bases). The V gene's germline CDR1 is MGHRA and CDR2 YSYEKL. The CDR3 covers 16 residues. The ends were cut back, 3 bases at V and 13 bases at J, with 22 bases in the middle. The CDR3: CASSHGGGRDGYPLHF. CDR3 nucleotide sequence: TGCGCCAGCAGCCATGGGGGCGGCAGGGACGGATATCCCCTCCACTTT.

CDR3 nucleotide sequence: TGTGCCGCCGGACTTGGGCAGGCTAGCGAGCAGTACTTC. Its protein is CAAGLGQASEQYF. The genes are TRBV28 and TRBJ2-7; perhaps TRBD2 as D (5 bases). Trimming stripped 11 bases from V and 6 bases from J, with 20 bases between. Germline loops: CDR1 MDHEN, CDR2 SYDVKM. CDR3 length equals 13 residues.

This CDR3 is CASSQVGLHNEQFF. DNA for the CDR3: TGTGCCAGCAGCCAAGTGGGACTTCACAATGAGCAGTTCTTC. The chain employs TRBV5-5 and TRBJ2-1; weak D call: TRBD2 (6 bases). V lost 4 bases, J lost 5 bases, and 13 bases lay in between. Germline CDR1 is SGHKS and CDR2 is YYEKEE (reference sequence). The CDR3 covers 14 residues.